A selection of T cell receptor beta chains follows, all from one sample in a study of shared clonotypes between healthy human individuals. Generated by immunoSEQ multiplex PCR, the TCRdb table keeps only in-frame clones and is missing some. The table records about 600,000 clones, roughly 97% of them present only once. The source material was naive CD4+ T cells sorted from blood. The source of these receptors is a woman under 40 in good health. Both conserved end residues are part of each CDR3. D genes are given only for firm matches. Rows may omit the clone size; those that give it use once, few, many or a size class.

abundance: once
j_gene: TRBJ2-7
d_gene: .
v_gene: TRBV5-1
CDR3nt: TGCGCCAGCAGCTTCGGCCGCATGGTGGGCGAGCAGTACTTC
CDR3aa: CASSFGRMVGEQYF

abundance: .
j_gene: TRBJ1-5
d_gene: .
v_gene: TRBV28
CDR3nt: TGTGCCAGCAGTACTGCCCTGCGTCAGCCCCAGCATTTT
CDR3aa: CASSTALRQPQHF

abundance: .
j_gene: TRBJ1-1
d_gene: TRBD1
v_gene: TRBV9
CDR3nt: TGTGCCAGCAGCTCCAGGGGGCGCGACACTGAAGCTTTCTTT
CDR3aa: CASSSRGRDTEAFF

abundance: .
j_gene: TRBJ2-7
d_gene: .
v_gene: TRBV7-2
CDR3nt: TGTGCCAGCAGCTTAGTAGCTAGCTCCTACGAGCAGTACTTC
CDR3aa: CASSLVASSYEQYF

abundance: .
j_gene: TRBJ1-1
d_gene: .
v_gene: TRBV7-9
CDR3nt: TGTGCCAGCAGCTTAGAGGGATGGAGCACTGAAGCTTTCTTT
CDR3aa: CASSLEGWSTEAFF

abundance: .
j_gene: TRBJ1-5
d_gene: .
v_gene: TRBV19
CDR3nt: TGTGCCAGTCAACTCAAGGATTATCAGCCCCAGCATTTT
CDR3aa: CASQLKDYQPQHF

abundance: .
j_gene: TRBJ1-2
d_gene: TRBD1
v_gene: TRBV7-9
CDR3nt: TGTGCCAGCAGCCGGGACCGGGACAGCAGTGGCTACACCTTC
CDR3aa: CASSRDRDSSGYTF

abundance: .
j_gene: TRBJ1-3
d_gene: .
v_gene: TRBV28
CDR3nt: TGTGCCAGCAGCCTCGACTCTGGAAACACCATATATTTT
CDR3aa: CASSLDSGNTIYF

abundance: .
j_gene: TRBJ2-5
d_gene: TRBD2
v_gene: TRBV9
CDR3nt: TGTGCCAGCAGTGCTAGCGGGAGCAGGTCGGGGGAGACCCAGTACTTC
CDR3aa: CASSASGSRSGETQYF

abundance: .
j_gene: TRBJ2-1
d_gene: .
v_gene: TRBV18
CDR3nt: TGTGCCAGCTCACCTACTTATTTGGTCGGCAATGAGCAGTTCTTC
CDR3aa: CASSPTYLVGNEQFF

abundance: .
j_gene: TRBJ2-1
d_gene: TRBD2
v_gene: TRBV2
CDR3nt: TGTGCCAGCAAACGGGAGGGATCCTACAATGAGCAGTTCTTC
CDR3aa: CASKREGSYNEQFF

abundance: .
j_gene: TRBJ2-7
d_gene: TRBD1
v_gene: TRBV7-7
CDR3nt: TGTGCCAGCAGCCCAGACAGGGAAGTCGAGCAGTACTTC
CDR3aa: CASSPDREVEQYF